One sample yielded the 2 T cell receptor beta chains listed below, sequenced in a study of T cells expressing NK-cell markers. One entry per CDR3 protein, without DNA, is what TCRdb gives after re-calling the 5' RACE reads. The sample has 150,000 to 180,000 distinct CDR3 sequences, and its top ten clones hold approximately 35%. The sample was blood T cells: a sorted CD56 or NKG2C T cell subset, CD4+ or CD8+ T cells, or bulk PBMC T cells (not recorded which). These receptors were obtained from a woman aged 50 to 60 in good health.

This chain joins TRBV27 and TRBJ1-5; TCRdb returns TRBD1, unconfirmable since there is no DNA. CDR3 length: 14 amino acids. Per the germline V gene, CDR1 is MNHEY and CDR2 is SMNVEV (reference sequence). The CDR3 reads CASRVTGSNQPQHF.

V usage is TRBV7-2 and J usage is TRBJ2-3. The germline CDR1 and CDR2 sequences are SGHTA and FQGNSA. The CDR3 is 14 residues long. The chain's CDR3 is CASRVAATTDTQYF.